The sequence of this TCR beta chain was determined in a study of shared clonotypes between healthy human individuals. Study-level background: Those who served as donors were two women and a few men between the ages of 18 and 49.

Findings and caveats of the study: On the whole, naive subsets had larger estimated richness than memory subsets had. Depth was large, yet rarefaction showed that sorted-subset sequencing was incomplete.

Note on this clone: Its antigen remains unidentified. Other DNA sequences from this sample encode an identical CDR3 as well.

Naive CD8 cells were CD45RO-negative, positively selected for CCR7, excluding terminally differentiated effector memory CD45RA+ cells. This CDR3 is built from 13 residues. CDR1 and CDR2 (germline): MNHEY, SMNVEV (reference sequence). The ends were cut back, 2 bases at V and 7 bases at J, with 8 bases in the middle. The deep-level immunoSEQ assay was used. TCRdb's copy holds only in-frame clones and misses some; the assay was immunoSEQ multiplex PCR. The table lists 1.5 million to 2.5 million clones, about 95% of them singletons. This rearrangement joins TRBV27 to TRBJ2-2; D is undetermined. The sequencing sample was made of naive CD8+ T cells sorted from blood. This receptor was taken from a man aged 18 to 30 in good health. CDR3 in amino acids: CASSLSSSGELFF. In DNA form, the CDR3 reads TGTGCCAGCAGTTTAAGCTCCAGCGGGGAGCTGTTTTTT.